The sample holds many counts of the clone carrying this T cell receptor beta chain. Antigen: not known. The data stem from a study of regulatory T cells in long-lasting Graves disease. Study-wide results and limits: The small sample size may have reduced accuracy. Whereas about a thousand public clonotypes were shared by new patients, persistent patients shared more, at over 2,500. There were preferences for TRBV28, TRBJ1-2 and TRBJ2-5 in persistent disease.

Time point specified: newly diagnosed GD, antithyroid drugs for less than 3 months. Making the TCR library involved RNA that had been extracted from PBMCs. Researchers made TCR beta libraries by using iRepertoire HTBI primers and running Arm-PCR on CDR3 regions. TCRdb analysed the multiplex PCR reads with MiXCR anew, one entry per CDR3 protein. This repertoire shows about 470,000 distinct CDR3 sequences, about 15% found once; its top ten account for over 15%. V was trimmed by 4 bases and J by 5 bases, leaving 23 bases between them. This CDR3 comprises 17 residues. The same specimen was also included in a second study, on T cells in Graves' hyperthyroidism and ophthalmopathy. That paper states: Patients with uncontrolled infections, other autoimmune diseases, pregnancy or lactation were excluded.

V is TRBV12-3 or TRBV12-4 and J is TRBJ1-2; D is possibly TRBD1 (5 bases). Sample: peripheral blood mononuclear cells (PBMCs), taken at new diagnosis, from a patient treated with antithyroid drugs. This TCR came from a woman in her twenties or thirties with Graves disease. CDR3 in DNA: TGTGCCAGCAGTTGGTCTAGGGACGATGGAAGGTTTTATGGCTACACCTTC. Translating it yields CASSWSRDDGRFYGYTF.